The T cell receptor (beta chain) under discussion was sequenced for a study of beta chain features in type 1 diabetes (dated by TCRdb to the late 2010s). The study in broad terms: Mean age, gender distribution, total cell number and subset yield did not differ between patients and healthy donors. A total of just under 110,000,000 sorted cells were examined across all samples, and RNA yield correlated strongly with the number of cells per subset. The study compared the TCRB repertoires of sorted circulating CD4+ T cell subsets in recently diagnosed type 1 diabetes patients with those in matched healthy donors. Regulatory and stem cell-like memory subsets were obtained from only 8 patients and about eight healthy donors, while naive and central memory subsets were obtained from all 30 or so donors.

About this clone: Its antigen remains unidentified. No base-level quality is on record; no much larger clone is a single base apart.

Points the paper makes about the study in general: Naive, central memory and regulatory TCRB repertoires appeared more similar among patients than among healthy donors. Type 1 diabetes patients showed a moderate but significant shortening of TCRB CDR3 length in all four CD4+ subsets. At VDJ recombination sites, patients with type 1 diabetes made fewer insertions and deleted more nucleotides, a pattern implying thymic rearrangement abnormalities. Because cDNA rather than genomic DNA was sequenced, highly expressing activated cells could have been over-represented, although no difference in activation and CD3 levels was found between groups. Shorter templates might be favored by PCR, yet because patient and control samples were amplified and corrected together, any such skew would affect both groups equally. Because the HLA sub-analyses included only small numbers of individuals, any influence of HLA type on TCRB rearrangement was left unresolved.

All of the isolated RNA was reverse transcribed with the High Capacity cDNA Reverse Transcription Kit, so expressed TCRB transcripts were sequenced. Deep immunoSEQ sequencing was applied to naive, central memory and regulatory T cell samples, giving an average of roughly 3.5 million total reads per sample. Sorted cells were lysed in RLT buffer and RNA was extracted with DNase-treated RNeasy Micro or Mini kits, depending on cell number. Each cell subset was processed separately to prevent cross-contamination, with patient and healthy donor samples processed together. The immunoSEQ multiplex PCR was used to amplify TCRB sequences from cDNA, yielding 87-bp fragments that span the CDR3 region. Sequencing of the amplicons was performed on the Illumina HiSeq platform. Turning to the authors' computational methods: PCR bias was computationally corrected using synthetic template baselines, reads within Hamming distance 2 were collapsed, and singletons that could not be merged were discarded. By aligning reads against IMGT, V, D and J genes, CDR3 length, and insertions or deletions at six rearrangement sites were assigned. Within each subset, clonotype counts were normalized to sorted cell number, after which true diversity and Gini coefficients were computed with the tcR R package. Repertoire sharing was quantified using the overlap coefficient calculated on TCRB nucleotide sequences. Out-of-frame TCRB sequences from naive cells were analyzed as a proxy for the pre-selection repertoire. TCRdb re-hosts the immuneACCESS table, in-frame sequences only. Its copies lack some clones; in the studies checked, an unresolved V gene accounts for under half of them, and the cause for the rest is not known. The V and J calls and the clone size are those of that table, but D and trimming were determined from the DNA. This sample gives about 640,000 clones in total; roughly 12% of them show up just once. The ten largest account for more than 0.1% of the sample.

A single peripheral blood draw of around 0.11 L on average was collected from each donor into heparinised tubes. A BD FACSAria II was used to sort naive, central memory, regulatory and stem cell-like memory CD4+ T cells with a panel that included CD45RO, CCR7, CD25, CD127, CD95 and CD27. All sorted populations exceeded 95% purity. PBMCs were isolated immediately by Lymphoprep density gradient centrifugation and stained directly without culture. So that batch effects would be minimized, each experiment stained and sorted samples in pairs, pairing one healthy donor with one patient. The CDR3 spans 13 residues, from the cysteine through the phenylalanine. The retained sequence is limited to the CDR3, 39 bases, with the frame set at the first base. V is reduced by 4 bases and J by 8 bases, leaving a spacing of 12 bases between them. CDR1 and CDR2 are drawn from the germline V gene: KGHSH, LQKENI.

This TCR came from a man younger than 40 with type 1 diabetes. What was sequenced was naive CD4+ T cells from blood. In light of the paper, this sample's cell subset or site label describes: true naive CD4+ T cells. This sequence uses TRBV18 and TRBJ2-1, with TRBD1 as a weak D call on 5 bases. The DNA reads TGTGCCAGCTCACAAACCTTAGGGGATGAGCAGTTCTTC. Its amino acids are CASSQTLGDEQFF.